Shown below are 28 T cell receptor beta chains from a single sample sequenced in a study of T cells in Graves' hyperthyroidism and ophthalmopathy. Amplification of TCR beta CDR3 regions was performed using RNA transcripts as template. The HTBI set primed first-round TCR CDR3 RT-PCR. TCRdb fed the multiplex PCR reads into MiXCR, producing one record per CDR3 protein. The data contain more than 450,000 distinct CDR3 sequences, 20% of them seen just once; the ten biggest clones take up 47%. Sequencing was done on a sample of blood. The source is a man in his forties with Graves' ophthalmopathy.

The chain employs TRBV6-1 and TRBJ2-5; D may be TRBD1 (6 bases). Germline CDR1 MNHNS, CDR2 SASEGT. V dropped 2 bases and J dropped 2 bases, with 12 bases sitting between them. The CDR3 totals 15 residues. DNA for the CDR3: TGTGCCAGCAGTGAACTACAGGGAGTACAAGAGACCCAGTACTTC. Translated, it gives CASSELQGVQETQYF.

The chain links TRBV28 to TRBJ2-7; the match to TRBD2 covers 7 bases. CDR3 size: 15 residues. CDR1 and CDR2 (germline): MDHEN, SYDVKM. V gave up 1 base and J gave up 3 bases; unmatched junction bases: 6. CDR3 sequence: CASSLSGGGDYEQYF. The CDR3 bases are TGTGCCAGCAGTTTATCTGGCGGGGGAGACTACGAGCAGTACTTC.

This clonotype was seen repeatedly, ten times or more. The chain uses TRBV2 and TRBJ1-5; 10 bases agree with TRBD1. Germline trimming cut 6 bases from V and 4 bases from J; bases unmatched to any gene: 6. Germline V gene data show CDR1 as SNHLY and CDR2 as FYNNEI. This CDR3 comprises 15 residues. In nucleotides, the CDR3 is TGTGCCAGCAGGCGAGACAGGGGGCAAAATCAGCCCCAGCATTTT. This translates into CASRRDRGQNQPQHF.

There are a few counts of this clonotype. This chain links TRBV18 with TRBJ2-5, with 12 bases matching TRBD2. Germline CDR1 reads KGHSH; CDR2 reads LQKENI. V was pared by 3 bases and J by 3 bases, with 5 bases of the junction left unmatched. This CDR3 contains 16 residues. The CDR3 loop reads CASSPPRLAGEETQYF. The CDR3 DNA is TGTGCCAGCTCACCCCCGAGACTAGCGGGAGAAGAGACCCAGTACTTC.

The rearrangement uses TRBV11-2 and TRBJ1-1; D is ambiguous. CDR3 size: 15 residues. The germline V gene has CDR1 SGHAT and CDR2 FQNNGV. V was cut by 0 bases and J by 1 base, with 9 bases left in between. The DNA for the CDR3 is TGTGCCAGCAGCTTAGAGACCCCAAGGAACACTGAAGCTTTCTTT. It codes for CASSLETPRNTEAFF.

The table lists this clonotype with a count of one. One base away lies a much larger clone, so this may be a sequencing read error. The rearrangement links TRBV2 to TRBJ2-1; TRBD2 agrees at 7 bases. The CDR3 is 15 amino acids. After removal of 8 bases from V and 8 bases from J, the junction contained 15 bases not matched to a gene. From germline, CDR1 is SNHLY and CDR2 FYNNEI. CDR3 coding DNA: TGTGCCAGCTGTCCGGGGACTAAGGGAGTTGATGAGCAGTTCTTC. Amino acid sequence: CASCPGTKGVDEQFF.

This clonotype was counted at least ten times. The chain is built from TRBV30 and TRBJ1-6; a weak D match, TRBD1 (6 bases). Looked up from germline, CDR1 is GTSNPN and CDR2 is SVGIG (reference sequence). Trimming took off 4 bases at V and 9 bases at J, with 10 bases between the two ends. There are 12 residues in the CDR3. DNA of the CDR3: TGTGCCTGGAACAGGGAAGGTTCACCCCTCCACTTT. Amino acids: CAWNREGSPLHF.

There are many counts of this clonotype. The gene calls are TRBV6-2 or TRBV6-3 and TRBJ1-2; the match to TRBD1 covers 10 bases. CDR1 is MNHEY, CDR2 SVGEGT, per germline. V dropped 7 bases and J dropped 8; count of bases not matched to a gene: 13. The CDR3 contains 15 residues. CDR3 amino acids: CASTKGQGIRGGYTF. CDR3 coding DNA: TGTGCCAGCACCAAGGGACAGGGGATACGTGGAGGCTACACCTTC.

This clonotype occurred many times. CDR3 sequence reads: CASSRETGAGANVLTF. CDR3 bases: TGTGCCAGCTCACGTGAGACAGGGGCTGGGGCCAACGTCCTGACTTTC. V and J are TRBV18 and TRBJ2-6, with 8 nucleotides matching TRBD1. CDR3 length: 16 amino acids. Germline CDR1 KGHSH, CDR2 LQKENI. V gave up 4 bases and J gave up 2 bases; unmatched junction bases: 4.

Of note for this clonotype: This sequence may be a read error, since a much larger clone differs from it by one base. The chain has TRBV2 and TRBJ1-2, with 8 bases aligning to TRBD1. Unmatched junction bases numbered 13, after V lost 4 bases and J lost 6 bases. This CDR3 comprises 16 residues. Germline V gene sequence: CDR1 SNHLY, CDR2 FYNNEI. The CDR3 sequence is CASSGLDRGAFDGYTF. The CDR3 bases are TGTGCCAGCAGTGGCCTTGACAGGGGCGCCTTCGATGGCTACACCTTC.

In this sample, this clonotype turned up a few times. The CDR3 protein is CSARDPGPRTDTQYF. The CDR3 DNA reads as TGCAGTGCTAGAGACCCGGGACCCCGCACAGATACGCAGTATTTT. This chain joins TRBV20-1 and TRBJ2-3; D may correspond to TRBD1 or TRBD2 (5 bases each). Deletions cut 0 bases from V and 1 base from J, with 11 bases between. CDR1 is DFQATT, CDR2 SNEGSKA, per germline (reference sequence). The CDR3 consists of 15 residues.

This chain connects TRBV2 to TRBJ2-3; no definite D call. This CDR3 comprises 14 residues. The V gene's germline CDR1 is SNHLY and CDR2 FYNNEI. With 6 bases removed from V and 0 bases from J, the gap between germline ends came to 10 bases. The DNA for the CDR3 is TGTGCCAGCAGGGACCGGCGGAGCACAGATACGCAGTATTTT. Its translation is CASRDRRSTDTQYF.

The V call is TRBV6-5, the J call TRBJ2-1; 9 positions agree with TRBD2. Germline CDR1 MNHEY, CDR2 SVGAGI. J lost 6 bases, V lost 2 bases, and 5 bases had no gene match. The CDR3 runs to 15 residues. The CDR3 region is CASSYDSGSVNEQFF. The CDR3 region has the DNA TGTGCCAGCAGTTACGATAGCGGGAGTGTCAATGAGCAGTTCTTC.

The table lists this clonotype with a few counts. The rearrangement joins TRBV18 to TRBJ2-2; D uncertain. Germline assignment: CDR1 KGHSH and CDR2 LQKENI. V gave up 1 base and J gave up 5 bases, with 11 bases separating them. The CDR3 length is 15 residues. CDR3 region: CASSPQGIETGELFF. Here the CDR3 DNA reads TGTGCCAGCTCACCACAGGGCATTGAGACCGGGGAGCTGTTTTTT. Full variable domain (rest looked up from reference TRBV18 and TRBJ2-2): NAGVMQNPRHLVRRRGQEARLRCSPMKGHSHVYWYRQLPEEGLKFMVYLQKENIIDESGMPKERFSAEFPKEGPSILRIQQVVRGDSAAYFCASSPQGIETGELFFGEGSRLTVL.

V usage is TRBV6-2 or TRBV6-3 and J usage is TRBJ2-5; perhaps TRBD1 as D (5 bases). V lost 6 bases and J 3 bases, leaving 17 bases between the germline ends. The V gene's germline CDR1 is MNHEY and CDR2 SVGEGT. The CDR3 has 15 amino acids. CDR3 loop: CASRNLYWGEETQYF. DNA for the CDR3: TGTGCCAGCAGGAACCTTTACTGGGGCGAAGAGACCCAGTACTTC.

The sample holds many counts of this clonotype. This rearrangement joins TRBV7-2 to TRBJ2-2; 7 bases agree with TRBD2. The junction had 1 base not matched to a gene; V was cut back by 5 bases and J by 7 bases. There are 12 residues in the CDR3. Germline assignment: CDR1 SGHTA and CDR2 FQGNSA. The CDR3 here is CASSREVGELFF. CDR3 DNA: TGTGCCAGCAGCCGGGAGGTCGGGGAGCTGTTTTTT.

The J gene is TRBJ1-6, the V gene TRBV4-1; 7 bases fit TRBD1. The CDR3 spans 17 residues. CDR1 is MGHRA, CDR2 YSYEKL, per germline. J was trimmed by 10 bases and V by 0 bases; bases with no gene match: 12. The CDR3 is CASSQEGWTGGSSPLHF. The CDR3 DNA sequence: TGCGCCAGCAGCCAAGAGGGGTGGACAGGAGGGTCGTCACCCCTCCACTTT.

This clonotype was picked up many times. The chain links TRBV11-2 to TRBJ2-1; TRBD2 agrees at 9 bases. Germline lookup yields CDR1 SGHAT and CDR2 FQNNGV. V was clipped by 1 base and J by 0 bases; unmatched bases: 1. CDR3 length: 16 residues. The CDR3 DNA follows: TGTGCCAGCAGCTTAGGACTAGCGGTCTCCTACAATGAGCAGTTCTTC. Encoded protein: CASSLGLAVSYNEQFF.

CDR3 region: CATSDFRGLAGSNTGELFF. CDR3 nucleotide sequence: TGTGCCACCAGTGATTTCCGGGGACTAGCGGGGTCGAACACCGGGGAGCTGTTTTTT. This sequence joins TRBV24-1 and TRBJ2-2; 13 bases are a match to TRBD2. Germline assignment: CDR1 KGHDR and CDR2 SFDVKD. V lost 1 base to trimming and J lost 0 bases; unmatched junction nucleotides: 4. This CDR3 has 19 amino acids.

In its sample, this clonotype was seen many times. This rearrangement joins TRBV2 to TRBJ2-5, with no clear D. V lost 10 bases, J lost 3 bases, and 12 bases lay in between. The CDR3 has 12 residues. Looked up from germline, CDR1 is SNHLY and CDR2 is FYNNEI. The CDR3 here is CATRADKETQYF. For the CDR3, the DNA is TGTGCCACCCGGGCCGATAAAGAGACCCAGTACTTC.

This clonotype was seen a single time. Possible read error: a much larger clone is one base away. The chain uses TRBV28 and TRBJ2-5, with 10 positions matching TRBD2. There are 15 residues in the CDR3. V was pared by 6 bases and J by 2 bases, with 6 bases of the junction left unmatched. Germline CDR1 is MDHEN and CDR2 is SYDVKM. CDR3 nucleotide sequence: TGTGCCAGCAGCAGGACTAGCGGACAGCAAGAGACCCAGTACTTC. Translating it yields CASSRTSGQQETQYF.

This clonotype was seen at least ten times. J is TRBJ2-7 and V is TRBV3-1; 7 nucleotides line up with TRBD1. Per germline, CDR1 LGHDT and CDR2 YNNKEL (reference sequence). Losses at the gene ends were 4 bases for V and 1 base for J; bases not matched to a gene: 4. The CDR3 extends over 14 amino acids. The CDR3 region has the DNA TGTGCCAGCAGCCGGCAGGGGGAGTCCTACGAGCAGTACTTC. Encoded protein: CASSRQGESYEQYF.

The CDR3 DNA sequence: TGCAGTGCTAGCCGCGGACCATGGAACACTGAAGCTTTCTTT. This translates into CSASRGPWNTEAFF. The J gene is TRBJ1-1, the V gene TRBV20-1; D remains unclear. Between the trimmed V and J ends, which lost 3 bases and 1 base, there was a span of 12 bases. The CDR3 is 14 amino acids. Germline values: CDR1 DFQATT, CDR2 SNEGSKA (reference sequence).

The CDR3 sequence: CASSLAGVGPTRAGIYNEQFF. Here the CDR3 DNA reads TGTGCCAGCAGCTTAGCGGGCGTAGGGCCTACAAGGGCGGGGATTTACAATGAGCAGTTCTTC. The chain joins TRBV7-8 to TRBJ2-1; D is possibly TRBD2 (6 bases). Trimming left V 0 bases short and J 4 bases short, with 28 bases between. Germline V gives CDR1 SGHVS, CDR2 FQNEAQ. This CDR3 has 21 residues. The full variable domain, its missing parts supplied by reference TRBV7-8 and TRBJ2-1, is GAGVSQSPRYKVAKRGQDVALRCDPISGHVSLFWYQQALGQGPEFLTYFQNEAQLDKSGLPSDRFFAERPEGSVSTLKIQRTQQEDSAVYLCASSLAGVGPTRAGIYNEQFFGPGTRLTVL.

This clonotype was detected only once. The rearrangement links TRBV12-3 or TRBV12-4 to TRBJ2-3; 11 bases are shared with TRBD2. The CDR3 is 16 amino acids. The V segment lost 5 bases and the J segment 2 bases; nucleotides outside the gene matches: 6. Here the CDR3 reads CASSAGTSGITDTQYF. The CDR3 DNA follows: TGTGCCAGCAGTGCCGGGACTAGCGGAATCACAGATACGCAGTATTTT.

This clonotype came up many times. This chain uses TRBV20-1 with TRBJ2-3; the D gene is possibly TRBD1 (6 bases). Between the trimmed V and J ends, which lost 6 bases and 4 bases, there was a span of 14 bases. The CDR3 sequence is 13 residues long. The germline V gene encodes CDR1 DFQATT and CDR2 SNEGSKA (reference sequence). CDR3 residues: CSAPIGGPDTQYF. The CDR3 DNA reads TGCAGTGCCCCTATAGGGGGACCAGATACGCAGTATTTT.

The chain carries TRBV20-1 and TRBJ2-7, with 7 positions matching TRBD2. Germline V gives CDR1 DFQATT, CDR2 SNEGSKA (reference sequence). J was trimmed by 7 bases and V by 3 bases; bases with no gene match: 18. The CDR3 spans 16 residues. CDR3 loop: CSASLPWGRAAREQYF. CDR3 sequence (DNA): TGCAGTGCTAGTCTGCCCTGGGGGAGGGCCGCTCGGGAGCAGTACTTC.

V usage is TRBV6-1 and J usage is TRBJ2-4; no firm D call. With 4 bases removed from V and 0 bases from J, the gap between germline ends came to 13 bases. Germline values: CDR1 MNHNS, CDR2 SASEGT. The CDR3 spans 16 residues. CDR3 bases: TGTGCCAGCAGTGGGGAACAGAACCTAGCCAAAAACATTCAGTACTTC. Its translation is CASSGEQNLAKNIQYF.